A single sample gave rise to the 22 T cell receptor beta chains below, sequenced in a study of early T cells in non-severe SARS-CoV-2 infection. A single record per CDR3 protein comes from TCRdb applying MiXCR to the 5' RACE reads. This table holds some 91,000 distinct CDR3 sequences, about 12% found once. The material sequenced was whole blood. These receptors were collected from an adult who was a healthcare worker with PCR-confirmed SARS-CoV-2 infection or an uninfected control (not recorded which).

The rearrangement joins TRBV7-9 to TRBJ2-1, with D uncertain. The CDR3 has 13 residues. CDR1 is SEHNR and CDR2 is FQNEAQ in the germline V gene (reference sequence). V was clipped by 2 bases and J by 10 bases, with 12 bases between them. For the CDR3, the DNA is TGTGCCAGCAGCTTATCGGTCTCTGCAGAGCAGTTCTTC. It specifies CASSLSVSAEQFF.

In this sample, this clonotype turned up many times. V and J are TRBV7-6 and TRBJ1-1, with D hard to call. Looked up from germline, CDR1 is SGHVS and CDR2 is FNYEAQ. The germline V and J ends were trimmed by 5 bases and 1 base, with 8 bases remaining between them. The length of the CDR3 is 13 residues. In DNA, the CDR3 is TGTGCCAGCAGCCCCATGGAGAACACTGAAGCTTTCTTT. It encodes CASSPMENTEAFF.

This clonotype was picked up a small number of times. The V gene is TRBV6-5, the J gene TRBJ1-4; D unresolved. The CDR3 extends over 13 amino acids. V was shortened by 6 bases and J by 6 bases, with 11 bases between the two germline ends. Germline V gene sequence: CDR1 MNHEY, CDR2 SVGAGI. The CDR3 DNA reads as TGTGCCAGCAGACCGGGCCTTTATGAAAAACTGTTTTTT. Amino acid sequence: CASRPGLYEKLFF.

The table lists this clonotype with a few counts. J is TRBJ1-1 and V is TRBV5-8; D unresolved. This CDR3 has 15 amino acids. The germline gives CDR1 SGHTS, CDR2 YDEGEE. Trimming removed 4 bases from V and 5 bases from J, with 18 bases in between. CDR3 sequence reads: CASSPGFGKRTEAFF. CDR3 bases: TGTGCCAGCAGCCCGGGTTTCGGAAAGAGGACTGAAGCTTTCTTT.

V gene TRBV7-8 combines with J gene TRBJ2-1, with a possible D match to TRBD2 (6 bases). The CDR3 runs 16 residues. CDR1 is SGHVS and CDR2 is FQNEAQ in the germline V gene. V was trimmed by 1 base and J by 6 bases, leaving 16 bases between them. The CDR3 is CASSLGTSSSPNEQFF. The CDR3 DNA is TGTGCCAGCAGCTTAGGCACTAGCAGCTCCCCCAATGAGCAGTTCTTC.

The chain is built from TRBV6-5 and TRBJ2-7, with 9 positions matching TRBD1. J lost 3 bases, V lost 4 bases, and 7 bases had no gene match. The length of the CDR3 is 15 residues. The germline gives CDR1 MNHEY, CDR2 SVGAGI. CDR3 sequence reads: CASSSPGTGIYEQYF. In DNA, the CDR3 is TGTGCCAGCAGTTCCCCCGGGACAGGGATCTACGAGCAGTACTTC.

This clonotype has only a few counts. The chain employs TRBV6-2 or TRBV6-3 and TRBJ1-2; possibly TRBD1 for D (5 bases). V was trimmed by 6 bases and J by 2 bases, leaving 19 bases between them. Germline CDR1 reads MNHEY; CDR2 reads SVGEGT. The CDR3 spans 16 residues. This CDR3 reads CASREQRQTMNYGYTF. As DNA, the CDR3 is TGTGCCAGCAGGGAACAGCGACAGACAATGAACTATGGCTACACCTTC.

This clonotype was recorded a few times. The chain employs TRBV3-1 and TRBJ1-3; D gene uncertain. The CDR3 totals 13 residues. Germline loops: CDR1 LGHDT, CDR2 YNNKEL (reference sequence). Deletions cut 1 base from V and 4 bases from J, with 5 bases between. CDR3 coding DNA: TGTGCCAGCAGCCAAGCGGACGGAAACACCATATATTTT. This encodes CASSQADGNTIYF.

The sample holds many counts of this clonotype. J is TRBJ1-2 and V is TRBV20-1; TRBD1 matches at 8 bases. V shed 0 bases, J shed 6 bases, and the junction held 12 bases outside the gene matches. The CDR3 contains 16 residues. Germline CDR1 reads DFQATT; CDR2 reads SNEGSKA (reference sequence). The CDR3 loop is CSAREGPTGGKDGYTF. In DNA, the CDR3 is TGCAGTGCTAGAGAGGGGCCCACAGGGGGAAAGGATGGCTACACCTTC.

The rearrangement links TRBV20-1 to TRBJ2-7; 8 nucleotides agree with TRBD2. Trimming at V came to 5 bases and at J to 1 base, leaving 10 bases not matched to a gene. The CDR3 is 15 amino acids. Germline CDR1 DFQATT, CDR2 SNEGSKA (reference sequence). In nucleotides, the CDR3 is TGCAGTGCTCAAAAACCTGGCGGGGGGTCCTACGAGCAGTACTTC. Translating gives CSAQKPGGGSYEQYF.

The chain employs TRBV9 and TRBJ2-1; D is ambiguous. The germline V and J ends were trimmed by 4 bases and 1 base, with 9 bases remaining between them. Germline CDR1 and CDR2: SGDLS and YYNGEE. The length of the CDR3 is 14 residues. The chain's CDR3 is CASSPHGSYNEQFF. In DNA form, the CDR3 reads TGTGCCAGCAGCCCGCACGGGTCCTACAATGAGCAGTTCTTC.

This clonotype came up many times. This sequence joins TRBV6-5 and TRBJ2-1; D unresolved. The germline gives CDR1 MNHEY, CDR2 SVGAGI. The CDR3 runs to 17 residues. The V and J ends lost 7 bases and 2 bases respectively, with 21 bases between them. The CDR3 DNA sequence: TGTGCCAGCAAAGGTTCGCCCAGCGCCGGTACCTACAATGAGCAGTTCTTC. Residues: CASKGSPSAGTYNEQFF.

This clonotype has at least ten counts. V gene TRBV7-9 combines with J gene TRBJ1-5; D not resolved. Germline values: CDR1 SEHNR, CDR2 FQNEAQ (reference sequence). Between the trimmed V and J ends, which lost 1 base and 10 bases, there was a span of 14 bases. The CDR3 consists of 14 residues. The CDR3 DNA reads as TGTGCCAGCAGCTTAGAGGCTCTGCCAGGACCCCAGCATTTT. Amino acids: CASSLEALPGPQHF.

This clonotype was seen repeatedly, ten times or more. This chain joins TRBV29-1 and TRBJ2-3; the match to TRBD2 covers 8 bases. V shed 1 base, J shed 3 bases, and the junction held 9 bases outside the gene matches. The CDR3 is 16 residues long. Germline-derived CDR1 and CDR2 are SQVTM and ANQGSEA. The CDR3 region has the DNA TGCAGCGTTGAAGGGACCCACGGGGGGGCAACAGATACGCAGTATTTT. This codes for CSVEGTHGGATDTQYF.

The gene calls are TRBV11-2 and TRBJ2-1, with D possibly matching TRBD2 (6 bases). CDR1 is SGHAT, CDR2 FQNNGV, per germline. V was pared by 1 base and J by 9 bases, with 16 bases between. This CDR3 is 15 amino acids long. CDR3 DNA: TGTGCCAGCAGCTTAGTGACTAGAAGCTCCGGTGAGCAGTTCTTC. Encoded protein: CASSLVTRSSGEQFF.

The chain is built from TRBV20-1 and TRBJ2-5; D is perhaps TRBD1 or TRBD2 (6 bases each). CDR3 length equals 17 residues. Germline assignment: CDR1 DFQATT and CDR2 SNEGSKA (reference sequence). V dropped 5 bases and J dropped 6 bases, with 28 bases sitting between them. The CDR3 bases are TGCAGTGCTCCCCCGGAGGGTGGGGGGCGTAGTCTGCAGACCCAGTACTTC. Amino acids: CSAPPEGGGRSLQTQYF.

The CDR3 sequence is CASNDPGQFNSPLHF. CDR3 DNA: TGTGCCAGCAATGACCCGGGACAGTTTAATTCACCCCTCCACTTT. The chain carries TRBV5-4 and TRBJ1-6, with 7 bases matching TRBD1. The CDR3 spans 15 residues. Germline V gene sequence: CDR1 SGHNT, CDR2 YYREEE (reference sequence). V dropped 6 bases and J dropped 6; count of bases not matched to a gene: 9.

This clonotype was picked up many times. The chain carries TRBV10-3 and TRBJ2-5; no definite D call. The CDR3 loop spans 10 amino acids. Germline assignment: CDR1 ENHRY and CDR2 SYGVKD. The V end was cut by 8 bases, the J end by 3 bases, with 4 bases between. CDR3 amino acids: CAIGKETQYF. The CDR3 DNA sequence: TGTGCCATCGGCAAAGAGACCCAGTACTTC.

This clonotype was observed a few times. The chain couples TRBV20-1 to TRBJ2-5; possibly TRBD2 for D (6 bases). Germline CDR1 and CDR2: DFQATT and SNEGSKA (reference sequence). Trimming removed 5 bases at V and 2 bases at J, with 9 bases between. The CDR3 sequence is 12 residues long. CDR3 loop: CSARRGQETQYF. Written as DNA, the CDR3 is TGCAGTGCTCGGCGGGGACAAGAGACCCAGTACTTC.

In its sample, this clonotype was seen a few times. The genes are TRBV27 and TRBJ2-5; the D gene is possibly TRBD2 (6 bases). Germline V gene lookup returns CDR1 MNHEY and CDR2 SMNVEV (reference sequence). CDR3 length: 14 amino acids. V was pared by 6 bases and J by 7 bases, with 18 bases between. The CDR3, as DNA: TGTGCCAGCAGGCCATACCGGGACTTAGGGACCCAGTACTTC. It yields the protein CASRPYRDLGTQYF.

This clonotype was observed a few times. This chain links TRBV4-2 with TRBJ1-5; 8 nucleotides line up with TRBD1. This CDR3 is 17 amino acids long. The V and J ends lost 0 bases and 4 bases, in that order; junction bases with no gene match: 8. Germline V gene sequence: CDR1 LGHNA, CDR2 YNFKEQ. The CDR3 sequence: CASSQDGDRGLNQPQHF. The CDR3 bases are TGTGCCAGCAGCCAAGATGGTGACAGGGGCCTTAATCAGCCCCAGCATTTT.

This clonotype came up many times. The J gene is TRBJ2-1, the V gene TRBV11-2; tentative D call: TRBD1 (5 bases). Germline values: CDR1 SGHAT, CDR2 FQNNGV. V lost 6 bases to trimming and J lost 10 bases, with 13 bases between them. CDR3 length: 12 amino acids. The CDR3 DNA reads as TGTGCCAGCAGGTCCATGAAGGGGGAGCAGTTCTTC. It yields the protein CASRSMKGEQFF.